These T cell receptor beta chains were read from a single sample in a study of blood T cell repertoires in COVID-19. Using immunoSEQ multiplex PCR, the repertoire was profiled, and TCRdb retains in-frame clones only, with some absent. Of 120,000 to 150,000 clones listed, about 85% are singletons. Sequencing input: peripheral blood. These receptors were collected from a human donor in a cohort sampled during active COVID-19. Each CDR3 is given with its conserved first and last residue. D genes are given only for firm matches. Size tells how often a clone was seen (once, few, many) or the class of an expanded clone, and some rows leave it out.

D gene | J gene | clone size | V gene | CDR3 DNA | CDR3 protein
TRBD1 | TRBJ2-7 | few | TRBV5-1 | TGCGCCAGCAGCCCCCCCGTCGGGACAGGGGGCTACGAGCAGTACTTC | CASSPPVGTGGYEQYF
- | TRBJ1-1 | - | TRBV18 | TGTGCCAGCTCACCACCGGTCCGGGGGAACACTGAAGCTTTCTTT | CASSPPVRGNTEAFF
- | TRBJ2-2 | - | TRBV19 | TGTGCCAGTAGGCAGGGGGGCACCGGGGAGCTGTTTTTT | CASRQGGTGELFF
- | TRBJ1-5 | - | TRBV4-1 | TGCGCCAGCAGTCTTTCTCAGGTCGTCAGCAATCAGCCCCAGCATTTT | CASSLSQVVSNQPQHF
TRBD1 | TRBJ1-4 | once | TRBV3-1/TRBV3-2 | TGTGCCAGCGGTGACAGGGGGAGTGGGACTAATGAAAAACTGTTTTTT | CASGDRGSGTNEKLFF
- | TRBJ2-5 | - | TRBV7-2 | TGTGCCAGCAGCCCCCGGGACTCCTGGACCCAGTACTTC | CASSPRDSWTQYF
- | TRBJ2-3 | - | TRBV7-3 | TGTGCCAGCAGCTACAGGCGTAGCACAGATACGCAGTATTTT | CASSYRRSTDTQYF
TRBD1 | TRBJ1-1 | - | TRBV27 | TGTGCCAGCAGTTTCACAGGGGCGGTCACTGAAGCTTTCTTT | CASSFTGAVTEAFF
- | TRBJ1-3 | - | TRBV5-6 | TGTGCCAGCAGCTTGGTCGGGGCTGGAAACACCATATATTTT | CASSLVGAGNTIYF
TRBD1 | TRBJ1-4 | - | TRBV5-5 | TGTGCCAGCAGCTATCAGGGGGTGACAACTAATGAAAAACTGTTTTTT | CASSYQGVTTNEKLFF
- | TRBJ2-7 | - | TRBV19 | TGTGCCAGTAGTATTAGGTCAGGTGAATACGAGCAGTACTTC | CASSIRSGEYEQYF
- | TRBJ2-7 | - | TRBV2 | TGTGCCAGCAGTTCCTCGGGTAGCTCCTACGAGCAGTACTTC | CASSSSGSSYEQYF
- | TRBJ1-2 | - | TRBV12-3/TRBV12-4 | TGTGCCAGCAGAACAGGGTATGGCTACACCTTC | CASRTGYGYTF
- | TRBJ1-2 | - | TRBV6-2/TRBV6-3 | TGTGCCAGCAGTTACTCGACCGGGGAGAATGGCTACACCTTC | CASSYSTGENGYTF
- | TRBJ1-5 | - | TRBV7-9 | TGTGCCAGCAGCTTAGGAGCCTATGCGGGCAATCAGCCCCAGCATTTT | CASSLGAYAGNQPQHF
TRBD1 | TRBJ1-3 | - | TRBV5-8 | TGTGCCAGCAGCTACACAGGGGAAGGAAACACCATATATTTT | CASSYTGEGNTIYF
TRBD1 | TRBJ1-2 | - | TRBV9 | TGTGCCAGCAGTGCAACCAGACAGGGTGGGGTTGTCTTAGGCTACACCTTC | CASSATRQGGVVLGYTF
- | TRBJ2-7 | - | TRBV7-9 | TGTGCCAGCAGCTTAAGGGGGGACAGTCGAAACGAGCAGTACTTC | CASSLRGDSRNEQYF
- | TRBJ1-4 | - | TRBV12-3/TRBV12-4 | TGTGCCAGCAGCCCCGGGGTTGAGGAAAAACTGTTTTTT | CASSPGVEEKLFF
- | TRBJ1-3 | - | TRBV5-4 | TGTGCCAGCAGCTTGGACGGGTTCTCTGGAAACACCATATATTTT | CASSLDGFSGNTIYF
- | TRBJ2-7 | - | TRBV27 | TGTGCCACAGGGGTAGGGGAGGGCCTCGAGCAGTACTTC | CATGVGEGLEQYF
- | TRBJ1-5 | - | TRBV6-1 | TGTGCCAGCAGTGAGAGGATTAACCGGGTTGGCCAGCCCCAGCATTTT | CASSERINRVGQPQHF
- | TRBJ1-6 | once | TRBV7-2 | TGTGCCAGCAGCCCGCGGACAGATTCACCCCTCCACTTT | CASSPRTDSPLHF
- | TRBJ1-2 | - | TRBV7-2 | TGTGCCAGCAGCTTATTTGAGGACTCCACCTTC | CASSLFEDSTF
TRBD1 | TRBJ1-1 | - | TRBV19 | TGTGCCAGTAGTATCCCGACAGGGACGAACACTGAAGCTTTCTTT | CASSIPTGTNTEAFF
- | TRBJ1-2 | - | TRBV28 | TGTGCCACCTCCCTGGGGGCGGTTGGCTACACCTTC | CATSLGAVGYTF
- | TRBJ2-1 | - | TRBV11-2 | TGTGCCAGCAGCCCCGGCGGCAATGAGCAGTTCTTC | CASSPGGNEQFF
TRBD1 | TRBJ2-2 | - | TRBV9 | TGTGCCAGCAGCGTAACCGGACAGGGGAACACCGGGGAGCTGTTTTTT | CASSVTGQGNTGELFF
- | TRBJ2-2 | - | TRBV23-1 | TGCGCCAGCAGTCAAATCACTAAGGTTCGCACCGGGGAGCTGTTTTTT | CASSQITKVRTGELFF
- | TRBJ2-7 | - | TRBV5-8 | TGTGCCAGCAGCCTACCCACAGGAACCTACGAGCAGTACTTC | CASSLPTGTYEQYF
TRBD1 | TRBJ1-4 | few | TRBV6-5 | TGTGCCAGCAGACCCTCAGGGGGCCCCCAACTGTTTTTT | CASRPSGGPQLFF
TRBD2 | TRBJ2-1 | - | TRBV7-9 | TGTGCCAGCAGCGGGCTAGCGGGGGAGCATGAGCAGTTCTTC | CASSGLAGEHEQFF
TRBD1 | TRBJ1-2 | - | TRBV19 | TGTGCCAGTAGGGGCGGACAGGGGCGATCCTATGGCTACACCTTC | CASRGGQGRSYGYTF
- | TRBJ1-3 | - | TRBV6-1 | TGTGCCAGCAGTGAGGCATGGCCTGGAAACACCATATATTTT | CASSEAWPGNTIYF
- | TRBJ1-3 | - | TRBV4-1 | TGCGCCAGCAGCCATCCAGGGGTTAGAAGAAACACCATATATTTT | CASSHPGVRRNTIYF
TRBD1 | TRBJ2-5 | - | TRBV6-2/TRBV6-3 | TGTGCCAGCAGTTGGGACCGACAGGGACAAGAGACCCAGTACTTC | CASSWDRQGQETQYF
- | TRBJ1-3 | - | TRBV3-1/TRBV3-2 | TGTGCCAGCAGCCCGGGACACCGGCGCTCTGGAAACACCATATATTTT | CASSPGHRRSGNTIYF
- | TRBJ1-3 | - | TRBV5-6 | TGTGCCAGCACCAGAGGGCAGTTTAGCTCTGGAAACACCATATATTTT | CASTRGQFSSGNTIYF
- | TRBJ2-1 | - | TRBV7-2 | TGTGCCAGCAGCATCATCGGGGGACTTGAGCAGTTCTTC | CASSIIGGLEQFF
TRBD1 | TRBJ1-1 | - | TRBV12-3/TRBV12-4 | TGTGCCAGCAGTGCCGACAGGGTAAGGGCTTTCTTT | CASSADRVRAFF
- | TRBJ1-2 | - | TRBV5-4 | TGTGCCAGCAGCACCGGGGTAAACTATGGCTACACCTTC | CASSTGVNYGYTF
- | TRBJ2-7 | - | TRBV6-2/TRBV6-3 | TGTGCCAGCAGTTACCCAGTAGCCCCCTACGAGCAGTACTTC | CASSYPVAPYEQYF
TRBD2 | TRBJ2-5 | - | TRBV6-1 | TGTGCCAGCAGTGAAGCGTGGACTAGGAGTGAGACCCAGTACTTC | CASSEAWTRSETQYF
TRBD1 | TRBJ1-5 | - | TRBV28 | TGTGCCAGCAGTTTGGAGAGGACAGGGAGCCAGCCCCAGCATTTT | CASSLERTGSQPQHF
TRBD1 | TRBJ1-5 | - | TRBV27 | TGTGCCAGCAGTCCCCGGACAGGGGGCGTTCAGCCCCAGCATTTT | CASSPRTGGVQPQHF
- | TRBJ2-3 | - | TRBV28 | TGTGCCAGCAGTTTCGGACCGGGGATGGAGGATACGCAGTATTTT | CASSFGPGMEDTQYF
- | TRBJ1-4 | once | TRBV7-2 | TGTGCCAGCAGCCAGGGAATGGGGGCAAATAATGAAAAACTGTTTTTT | CASSQGMGANNEKLFF
- | TRBJ1-3 | - | TRBV11-2 | TGTGCCAGCAGCTTAGAAACTTCCTCTGGAAACACCATATATTTT | CASSLETSSGNTIYF
- | TRBJ2-2 | - | TRBV7-2 | TGTGCCAGCCGACAGCTAGCGAACACCGGGGAGCTGTTTTTT | CASRQLANTGELFF
- | TRBJ1-2 | - | TRBV7-9 | TGTGCCAGCAGCTTAACAGGGCCCAACTATGGCTACACCTTC | CASSLTGPNYGYTF
- | TRBJ1-5 | - | TRBV7-9 | TGTGCCAGCAGCTTTTTTGGGGAGGGCAATCAGCCCCAGCATTTT | CASSFFGEGNQPQHF